These 22 T cell receptor beta chains share one sample of origin, sequenced in a study of blood T cells in healthy people across ages (dated by TCRdb to 2013 to 2016). Libraries were constructed by 5' RACE. Sequenced using an Illumina HiSeq 2500. A second PCR of 7 to 11 cycles was run with a J-beta primer mix and a sample-barcoded 5' primer. TCRdb reran the public reads through fastp at Q25 and MiXCR, keeping productive beta chains. CDR3 protein duplicates are merged, each entry listing the most common genes and DNA. The sample records about 780,000 distinct CDR3 sequences, about 47% of which are singletons. Roughly 18% of the sample comes from the top ten. Sample: blood. These receptors all come from a man older than 75 in good health.

The gene calls are TRBV11-2 and TRBJ2-7; TRBD2 matches 13 bases. The J segment lost 3 bases and the V segment lost 5 bases, leaving 7 bases of the junction unmatched. The CDR3 extends over 16 amino acids. Germline V CDR1 and CDR2: SGHAT, FQNNGV. CDR3 coding DNA: TGTGCCAGCAGCATCAACCGACTAGCGGGAGGCTACGAGCAGTACTTC. It is translated as CASSINRLAGGYEQYF.

The chain combines TRBV14 with TRBJ2-6; D may correspond to TRBD1 or TRBD2 (5 bases each). With 1 base removed from V and 0 bases from J, the gap between germline ends came to 7 bases. The CDR3 spans 16 residues. Germline CDR1 SGHDN, CDR2 FVKESK. Here the CDR3 DNA reads TGTGCCAGCAGCCAAGCTGGGGGCTCTGGGGCCAACGTCCTGACTTTC. Protein sequence: CASSQAGGSGANVLTF.

The chain links TRBV20-1 to TRBJ2-7; D perhaps matches TRBD2 (6 bases). V was shortened by 0 bases and J by 0 bases, with 12 bases between the two germline ends. CDR3 size: 15 residues. Germline CDR1 reads DFQATT; CDR2 reads SNEGSKA (reference sequence). CDR3 loop: CSARDRAGFSYEQYF. CDR3 bases: TGCAGTGCTAGAGATAGGGCGGGGTTCTCCTACGAGCAGTACTTC.

In its sample, this clonotype was seen a few times. The chain joins TRBV7-2 to TRBJ2-1, with a weak D call TRBD2 (5 bases). Trimming pared 4 bases from V and 6 bases from J, leaving 13 bases between. The CDR3 consists of 14 residues. In germline, CDR1 is SGHTA, CDR2 FQGNSA. DNA of the CDR3: TGTGCCAGCAGCTCAACGGGGAGTTCCAATGAGCAGTTCTTC. This encodes CASSSTGSSNEQFF.

Many counts were recorded for this clonotype. The V gene is TRBV10-3, the J gene TRBJ1-2; D unclear. With 6 bases removed from V and 6 bases from J, the gap between germline ends came to 17 bases. The CDR3 consists of 14 residues. Germline V CDR1 and CDR2: ENHRY, SYGVKD. In DNA form, the CDR3 reads TGTGCCATCAGCCTTAAGGCAGGTCAGGATGGCTACACCTTC. Its protein is CAISLKAGQDGYTF.

This rearrangement joins TRBV14 to TRBJ2-7; TRBD2 aligns across 9 bases. This CDR3 has 16 amino acids. V shed 4 bases and J 5 bases; nucleotides not matched to a gene: 12. The V gene's germline CDR1 is SGHDN and CDR2 FVKESK. Here the CDR3 reads CASSLRGGAWTNEQYF. CDR3 sequence (DNA): TGTGCCAGCAGCCTACGCGGGGGGGCCTGGACCAACGAGCAGTACTTC.

The chain carries TRBV13 and TRBJ2-3; 7 nucleotides match TRBD2. The CDR3 spans 14 residues. Losses at the gene ends were 4 bases for V and 9 bases for J; bases not matched to a gene: 10. Germline V gene sequence: CDR1 PRHDT, CDR2 FYEKMQ (reference sequence). CDR3 region: CASSYGGEGRTQYF. The CDR3, as DNA: TGTGCCAGCAGCTACGGTGGGGAGGGGAGAACGCAGTATTTT. The complete variable domain, with remaining parts taken from reference TRBV13 and TRBJ2-3, reads AAGVIQSPRHLIKEKRETATLKCYPIPRHDTVYWYQQGPGQDPQFLISFYEKMQSDKGSIPDRFSAQQFSDYHSELNMSSLELGDSALYFCASSYGGEGRTQYFGPGTRLTVL.

J is TRBJ1-6 and V is TRBV29-1; D is unclear. The CDR3 has 12 amino acids. Germline CDR1 is SQVTM and CDR2 is ANQGSEA. The V gene lost 4 bases and the J gene lost 6 bases, with 7 bases spanning the gap. The CDR3 region is CSVGHGNSPLHF. In DNA form, the CDR3 reads TGCAGCGTTGGACACGGTAATTCACCCCTCCACTTT.

V is TRBV20-1 and J is TRBJ1-2, with 8 bases that match TRBD1. The V and J ends lost 3 bases and 1 base, in that order; junction bases with no gene match: 4. The germline V gene encodes CDR1 DFQATT and CDR2 SNEGSKA (reference sequence). The CDR3 has 14 amino acids. The CDR3 DNA follows: TGCAGTGCTAGTCCACAGGGGGGTAACTATGGCTACACCTTC. Translating gives CSASPQGGNYGYTF.

The V call is TRBV20-1, the J call TRBJ2-5, with no clear D. The better agreement between TRBJ2-7 and the DNA end casts doubt on the J call. The CDR3 has 12 residues. CDR1 and CDR2 from the germline V gene are DFQATT and SNEGSKA (reference sequence). The CDR3 region has the DNA TGCAGTGCTAGAGATCTGGTCCACGAGCAGTACTTC. Amino acid sequence: CSARDLVHEQYF.

This clonotype was counted only a few times. The rearrangement joins TRBV28 to TRBJ2-5, with D perhaps assigned TRBD1 or TRBD2 (6 bases each). The CDR3 spans 19 residues. From germline, CDR1 is MDHEN and CDR2 SYDVKM. Trimming removed 5 bases from V and 1 base from J, with 26 bases in between. The CDR3 is CASSVTSGRGTGAQETQYF. Written as DNA, the CDR3 is TGTGCCAGCAGTGTCACCTCGGGTAGGGGGACGGGGGCCCAAGAGACCCAGTACTTC.

CDR3 protein: CSVLRSQKTQYF. The DNA of the CDR3 is TGCAGCGTTCTCCGCTCCCAGAAGACCCAGTACTTC. V is TRBV29-1 and J is TRBJ2-5, with D hard to call. V was clipped by 5 bases and J by 6 bases, with 13 bases between them. The CDR3 spans 12 residues. From germline, CDR1 is SQVTM and CDR2 ANQGSEA.

This clonotype came up many times. This rearrangement joins TRBV9 to TRBJ2-4, with TRBD2 identical over 10 bases. The CDR3 contains 16 residues. Germline V gene data show CDR1 as SGDLS and CDR2 as YYNGEE. Trimming took 5 bases from V and 3 from J; bases not matched to a gene: 8. The chain's CDR3 is CASRDTSGEDKNIQYF. The CDR3 DNA follows: TGTGCCAGCAGGGATACTAGCGGGGAGGACAAAAACATTCAGTACTTC.

This clonotype turned up a few times. V usage is TRBV5-1 and J usage is TRBJ2-2, with TRBD1 identical over 9 bases. Germline values: CDR1 SGHRS, CDR2 YFSETQ. V gave up 2 bases and J gave up 6 bases; unmatched junction bases: 2. CDR3 length equals 14 residues. The chain's CDR3 is CASSFYRGPGELFF. In DNA, the CDR3 is TGCGCCAGCAGCTTTTACAGGGGGCCCGGGGAGCTGTTTTTT.

The rearrangement joins TRBV28 to TRBJ2-7; D is uncertain. The CDR3 is 11 residues long. Trimming took 9 bases from V and 7 from J, leaving 13 bases between them. Germline V gives CDR1 MDHEN, CDR2 SYDVKM. CDR3 in amino acids: CASSEMREQYF. The CDR3 DNA is TGTGCCAGTTCGGAGATGCGAGAGCAGTACTTC.

V and J are TRBV6-6 and TRBJ2-1; tentatively, D is TRBD1 (7 bases). Trimming stripped 2 bases from V and 5 bases from J, with 16 bases between. The germline V gene has CDR1 MNHNY and CDR2 SVGAGI (reference sequence). The CDR3 contains 16 residues. The CDR3 DNA sequence: TGTGCCAGCAGTTACGGGGCGGGACAGAGGGACAATGAGCAGTTCTTC. Its protein product is CASSYGAGQRDNEQFF.

This chain connects TRBV12-3 or TRBV12-4 to TRBJ2-3; weak D call: TRBD2 (7 bases). V lost 4 bases and J 6 bases, leaving 17 bases between the germline ends. The CDR3 consists of 15 residues. CDR3 sequence (DNA): TGTGCCAGCAGTTCTCCCAGGGGAGGGGTGGATACGCAGTATTTT. It codes for CASSSPRGGVDTQYF.

This clonotype was observed a few times. The chain has TRBV5-1 and TRBJ2-5; 9 positions agree with TRBD1. Germline values: CDR1 SGHRS, CDR2 YFSETQ. Trimming removed 4 bases from V and 5 bases from J; junction bases left unmatched: 12. CDR3 length equals 16 residues. In DNA form, the CDR3 reads TGCGCCAGCAGCGATTCGGGACAGGGAGCATCTGAGACCCAGTACTTC. Amino acids: CASSDSGQGASETQYF.

This clonotype appeared a few times. This chain connects TRBV7-2 to TRBJ1-2; D is possibly TRBD1 (6 bases). This CDR3 contains 15 residues. V shed 1 base and J shed 3 bases, with 12 bases lying between them. CDR1 is SGHTA, CDR2 FQGNSA, per germline. This CDR3 is CASSLVGAFDYGYTF. CDR3 coding DNA: TGTGCCAGCAGCTTAGTGGGGGCGTTTGACTATGGCTACACCTTC.

The chain joins TRBV3-1 to TRBJ2-2; TRBD2 matches 13 bases. Germline V gives CDR1 LGHDT, CDR2 YNNKEL (reference sequence). V was pared by 1 base and J by 3 bases, with 2 bases of the junction left unmatched. There are 17 residues in the CDR3. CDR3 region: CASSQGGLAGYTGELFF. The CDR3, as DNA: TGTGCCAGCAGCCAAGGGGGACTAGCGGGATACACCGGGGAGCTGTTTTTT.

This clonotype has just a few counts. The genes are TRBV25-1 and TRBJ2-3; D gene ambiguous. Germline V lookup: CDR1 MGHDK, CDR2 SYGVNS. The CDR3 runs 13 residues. Trimming took off 5 bases at V and 6 bases at J, with 12 bases between the two ends. The CDR3 region is CASSHPVTDTQYF. The CDR3 nucleotides are TGTGCCAGCAGTCACCCCGTTACCGATACGCAGTATTTT.

CDR3 nucleotides: TGTGCCAGCGCGGGACACCCGAACACTGAAGCTTTCTTT. Its translation is CASAGHPNTEAFF. The J gene is TRBJ1-1, the V gene TRBV6-2 or TRBV6-3, with D possibly matching TRBD1 (6 bases). Germline V gene lookup returns CDR1 MNHEY and CDR2 SVGEGT. V shed 8 bases and J shed 1 base, with 11 bases lying between them. The CDR3 has 13 amino acids.